Below are 7 T cell receptor beta chains sequenced from a single sample in a study of radiotherapy plus CTLA-4 blockade in lung cancer (dated by TCRdb to about 2018). Library construction relied on the immunoSEQ multiplex PCR assay. Held by TCRdb, this immuneACCESS table contains in-frame sequences only and omits some clones. Under half of the omission traces to an unresolved V gene where checked; the cause of the rest is unknown. In this sample the table shows about 100,000 clones, under 90% of which occur a single time. Clones ranked in the top ten supply around 0.79% of the sample. Here the sequenced sample was peripheral blood, taken from a patient treated with radiotherapy plus ipilimumab. These receptors all come from a human donor with non-small cell lung cancer who had stable disease on radiotherapy plus ipilimumab.

The chain couples TRBV7-8 to TRBJ1-2; D unclear. Deletions cut 6 bases from V and 1 base from J, with 15 bases between. The length of the CDR3 is 15 residues. Germline V gene lookup returns CDR1 SGHVS and CDR2 FQNEAQ. In nucleotides, the CDR3 is TGTGCCAGCAGTCAAGCCGTTCTTAGTAACTATGGCTACACCTTC. This translates into CASSQAVLSNYGYTF.

The rearrangement uses TRBV29-1 and TRBJ1-5; 8 bases are shared with TRBD1. Germline values: CDR1 SQVTM, CDR2 ANQGSEA. Germline trimming cut 7 bases from V and 4 bases from J; bases unmatched to any gene: 9. This CDR3 spans 14 amino acids. The CDR3 reads CSATLRGPNQPQHF. CDR3 nucleotides: TGCAGCGCCACACTCAGGGGGCCTAATCAGCCCCAGCATTTT.

V usage is TRBV6-1 and J usage is TRBJ2-7; D uncertain. V lost 6 bases, J lost 5 bases, and 14 bases lay in between. The CDR3 consists of 13 residues. Germline V lookup: CDR1 MNHNS, CDR2 SASEGT. Here the CDR3 DNA reads TGTGCCAGCAGAGCCCTAGGGATGGACGAGCAGTACTTC. This gives the protein CASRALGMDEQYF.

This chain uses TRBV29-1 with TRBJ2-1; 10 positions match TRBD2. This CDR3 is built from 15 residues. After removal of 3 bases from V and 1 base from J, the junction contained 3 bases not matched to a gene. The germline gives CDR1 SQVTM, CDR2 ANQGSEA. The CDR3 nucleotides are TGCAGCGTTGATGCAGCGGGAGGGTCCTACAATGAGCAGTTCTTC. It translates to CSVDAAGGSYNEQFF.

The chain's CDR3 is CASSLTGPSYNEQFF. The CDR3 DNA reads as TGTGCCAGCAGCTTAACCGGGCCCTCTTACAATGAGCAGTTCTTC. The rearrangement links TRBV7-6 to TRBJ2-1; D remains ambiguous. Trimming left V 2 bases short and J 4 bases short, with 12 bases between. Looked up from germline, CDR1 is SGHVS and CDR2 is FNYEAQ. The CDR3 length is 15 residues.

The chain employs TRBV5-1 and TRBJ2-5; 13 nucleotides line up with TRBD2. V lost 0 bases and J lost 5; bases outside the gene matches: 4. The germline V gene has CDR1 SGHRS and CDR2 YFSETQ. This CDR3 has 16 residues. The CDR3 DNA reads as TGCGCCAGCAGCTTGGGGGGACTAGCGGGGACGGAGACCCAGTACTTC. Translated, it gives CASSLGGLAGTETQYF.

The chain carries TRBV18 and TRBJ2-5, with 7 bases matching TRBD2. V gave up 1 base and J gave up 5 bases; unmatched junction bases: 1. CDR1 is KGHSH and CDR2 is LQKENI in the germline V gene. This CDR3 has 13 amino acids. CDR3 in amino acids: CASSPRGGETQYF. The DNA of the CDR3 is TGTGCCAGCTCACCACGGGGAGGGGAGACCCAGTACTTC.